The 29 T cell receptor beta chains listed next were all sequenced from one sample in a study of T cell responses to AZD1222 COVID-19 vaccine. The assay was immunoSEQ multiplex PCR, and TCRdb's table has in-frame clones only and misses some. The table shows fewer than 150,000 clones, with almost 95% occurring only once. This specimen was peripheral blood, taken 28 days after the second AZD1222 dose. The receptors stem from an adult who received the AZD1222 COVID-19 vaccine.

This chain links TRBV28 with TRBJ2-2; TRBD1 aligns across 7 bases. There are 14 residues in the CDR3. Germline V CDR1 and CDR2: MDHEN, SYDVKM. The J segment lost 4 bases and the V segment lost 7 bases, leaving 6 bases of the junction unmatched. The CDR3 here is CASILNRGTGELFF. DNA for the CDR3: TGTGCCAGCATTCTGAACAGGGGCACCGGGGAGCTGTTTTTT.

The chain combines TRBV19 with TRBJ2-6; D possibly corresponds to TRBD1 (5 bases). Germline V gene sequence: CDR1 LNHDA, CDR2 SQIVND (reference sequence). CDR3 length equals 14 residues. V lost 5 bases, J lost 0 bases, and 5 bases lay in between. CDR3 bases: TGTGCCAGTAGTCAGGGCTCTGGGGCCAACGTCCTGACTTTC. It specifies CASSQGSGANVLTF.

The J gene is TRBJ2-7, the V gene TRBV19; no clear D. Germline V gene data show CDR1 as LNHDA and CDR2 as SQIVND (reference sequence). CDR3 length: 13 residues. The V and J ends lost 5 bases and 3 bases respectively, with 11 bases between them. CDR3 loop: CASSSSYNYEQYF. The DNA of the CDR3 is TGTGCCAGTAGTTCTTCTTATAACTACGAGCAGTACTTC.

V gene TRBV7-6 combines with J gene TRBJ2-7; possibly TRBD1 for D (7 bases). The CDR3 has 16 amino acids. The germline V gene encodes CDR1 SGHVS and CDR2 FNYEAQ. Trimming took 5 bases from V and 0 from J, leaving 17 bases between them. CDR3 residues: CASSLSRGASSYEQYF. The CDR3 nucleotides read TGTGCCAGCAGCCTTAGCAGGGGGGCGAGCTCCTACGAGCAGTACTTC. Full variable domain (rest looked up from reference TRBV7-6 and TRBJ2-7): GAGVSQSPRYKVTKRGQDVALRCDPISGHVSLYWYRQALGQGPEFLTYFNYEAQQDKSGLPNDRFSAERPEGSISTLTIQRTEQRDSAMYRCASSLSRGASSYEQYFGPGTRLTVT.

The CDR3 is CASSQDFVNTEAFF. CDR3 nucleotide sequence: TGTGCCAGCAGCCAAGATTTCGTCAACACTGAAGCTTTCTTT. This chain connects TRBV3-1 (or the pseudogene TRBV3-2) to TRBJ1-1; no firm D call. The CDR3 covers 14 residues. The germline gives CDR1 LGHDT, CDR2 YNNKEL (reference sequence). V was clipped by 0 bases and J by 2 bases, with 7 bases between them.

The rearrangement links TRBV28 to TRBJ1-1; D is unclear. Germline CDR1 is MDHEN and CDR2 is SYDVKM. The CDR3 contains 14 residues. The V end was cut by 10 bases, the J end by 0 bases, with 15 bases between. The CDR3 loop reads CATIVSGMNTEAFF. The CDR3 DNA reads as TGTGCCACCATCGTGTCGGGCATGAACACTGAAGCTTTCTTT.

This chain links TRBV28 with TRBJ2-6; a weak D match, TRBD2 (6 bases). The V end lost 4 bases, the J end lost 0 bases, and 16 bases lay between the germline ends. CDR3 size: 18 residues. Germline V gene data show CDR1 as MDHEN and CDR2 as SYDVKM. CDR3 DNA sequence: TGTGCCAGCAGTTCCCTCGGACGGGGGACCTCTGGGGCCAACGTCCTGACTTTC. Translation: CASSSLGRGTSGANVLTF.

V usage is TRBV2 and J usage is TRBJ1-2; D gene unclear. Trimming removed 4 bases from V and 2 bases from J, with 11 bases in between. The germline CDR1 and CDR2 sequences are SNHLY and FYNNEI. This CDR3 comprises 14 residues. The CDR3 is CASSVMLGNYGYTF. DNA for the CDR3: TGTGCCAGCAGTGTCATGCTGGGGAACTATGGCTACACCTTC.

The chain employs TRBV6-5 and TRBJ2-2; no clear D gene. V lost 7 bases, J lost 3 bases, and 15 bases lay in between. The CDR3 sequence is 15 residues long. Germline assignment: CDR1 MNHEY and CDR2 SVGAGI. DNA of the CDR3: TGTGCCAGCATTAAAGGGCTGGCTTACACCGGGGAGCTGTTTTTT. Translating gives CASIKGLAYTGELFF.

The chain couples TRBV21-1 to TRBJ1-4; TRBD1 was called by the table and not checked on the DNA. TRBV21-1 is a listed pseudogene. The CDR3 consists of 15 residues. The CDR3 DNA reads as TGTGCCAGCAGCAAATTGTCTTCCCAGGGTGAAAAACTGTTTTTT. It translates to CASSKLSSQGEKLFF.

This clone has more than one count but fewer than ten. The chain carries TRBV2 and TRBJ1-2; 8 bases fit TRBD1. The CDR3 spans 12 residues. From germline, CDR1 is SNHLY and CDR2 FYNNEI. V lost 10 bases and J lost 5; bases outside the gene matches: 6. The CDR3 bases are TGTGCCATGAGGGACAGGTTGTATGGCTACACCTTC. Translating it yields CAMRDRLYGYTF.

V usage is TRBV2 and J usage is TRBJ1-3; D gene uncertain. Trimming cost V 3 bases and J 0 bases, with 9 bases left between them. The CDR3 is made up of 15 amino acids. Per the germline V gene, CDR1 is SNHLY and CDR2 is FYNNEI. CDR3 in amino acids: CASSDDMVSGNTIYF. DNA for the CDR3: TGTGCCAGCAGTGATGACATGGTCTCTGGAAACACCATATATTTT.

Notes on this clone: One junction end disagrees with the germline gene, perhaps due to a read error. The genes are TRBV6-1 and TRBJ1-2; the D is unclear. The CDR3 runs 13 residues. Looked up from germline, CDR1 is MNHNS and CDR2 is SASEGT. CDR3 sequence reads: CASSDPSQTATYF. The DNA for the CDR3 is TGTGCCAGCAGTGACCCATCCCAAACTGCAACCTACTTC.

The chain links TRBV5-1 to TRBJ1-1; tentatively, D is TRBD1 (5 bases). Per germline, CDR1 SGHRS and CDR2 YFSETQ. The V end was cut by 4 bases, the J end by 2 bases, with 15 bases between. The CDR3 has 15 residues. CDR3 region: CASSPPGLKNTEAFF. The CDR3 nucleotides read TGCGCCAGCAGCCCGCCGGGACTGAAAAACACTGAAGCTTTCTTT.

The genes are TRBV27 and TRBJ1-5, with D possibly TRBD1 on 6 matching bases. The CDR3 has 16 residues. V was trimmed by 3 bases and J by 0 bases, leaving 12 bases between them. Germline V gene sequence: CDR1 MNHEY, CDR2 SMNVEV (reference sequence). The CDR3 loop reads CASSFRTADSNQPQHF. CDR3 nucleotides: TGTGCCAGCAGTTTCAGGACAGCCGATAGCAATCAGCCCCAGCATTTT.

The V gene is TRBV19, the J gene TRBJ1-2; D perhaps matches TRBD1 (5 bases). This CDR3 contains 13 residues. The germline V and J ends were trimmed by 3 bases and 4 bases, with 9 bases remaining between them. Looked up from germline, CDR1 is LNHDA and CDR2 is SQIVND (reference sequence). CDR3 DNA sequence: TGTGCCAGTAGTATTTGGGGCACCTATGGCTACACCTTC. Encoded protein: CASSIWGTYGYTF.

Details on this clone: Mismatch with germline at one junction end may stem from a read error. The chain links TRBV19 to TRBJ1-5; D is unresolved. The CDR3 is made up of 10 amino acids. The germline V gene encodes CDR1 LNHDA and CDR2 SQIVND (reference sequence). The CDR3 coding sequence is TGTGCCAGTAGCACTCAGCCCCAGCATTTT. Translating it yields CASSTQPQHF.

The CDR3 loop is CASSWGQGPGSGNTIYF. CDR3 nucleotide sequence: TGTGCCAGTAGTTGGGGACAGGGACCTGGCTCGGGAAACACCATATATTTT. The V gene is TRBV19, the J gene TRBJ1-3; 9 bases align to TRBD1. The CDR3 consists of 17 residues. CDR1 and CDR2 (germline): LNHDA, SQIVND (reference sequence). The V gene end was trimmed by 5 bases and the J gene end by 4 bases; junction bases not matched to a gene: 12.

CDR3 DNA sequence: TGCGCCAGCAGCCAGGGGGGAGGGGGAAACTATGGCTACACCTTC. This encodes CASSQGGGGNYGYTF. This chain links TRBV4-3 with TRBJ1-2; D is possibly TRBD1 (6 bases). CDR3 length: 15 residues. Looked up from germline, CDR1 is LGHNA and CDR2 is YSLEER. V was trimmed by 3 bases and J by 2 bases, leaving 13 bases between them.

CDR3 amino acids: CAASPTGGNQPQHF. CDR3 sequence (DNA): TGCGCCGCCTCACCCACAGGGGGCAATCAGCCCCAGCATTTT. The chain joins TRBV4-1 to TRBJ1-5; 7 bases fit TRBD1. In germline, CDR1 is MGHRA, CDR2 YSYEKL. V was clipped by 11 bases and J by 2 bases; unmatched bases: 9. The CDR3 is made up of 14 amino acids.

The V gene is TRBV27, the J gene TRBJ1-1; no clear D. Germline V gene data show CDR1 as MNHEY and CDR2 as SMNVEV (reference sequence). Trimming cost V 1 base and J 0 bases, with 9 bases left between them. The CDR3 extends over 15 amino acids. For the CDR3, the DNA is TGTGCCAGCAGTTTATTTCCGGGTTTGAACACTGAAGCTTTCTTT. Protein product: CASSLFPGLNTEAFF.

For the CDR3, the DNA is TGCGCCAGCAGCTTGGCCCAGGGGACAGGGGGCACTGAAGCTTTCTTT. It yields the protein CASSLAQGTGGTEAFF. The chain links TRBV5-1 to TRBJ1-1, with 11 nucleotides matching TRBD1. CDR1 is SGHRS and CDR2 is YFSETQ in the germline V gene. The CDR3 runs 16 residues. Trimming at V came to 0 bases and at J to 4 bases, leaving 5 bases not matched to a gene.

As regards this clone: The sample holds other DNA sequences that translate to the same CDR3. The CDR3 DNA is TGTGCCAGTACCCCAACAGGGTATAGCAATCAGCCCCAGCATTTT. Its translation: CASTPTGYSNQPQHF. The rearrangement uses TRBV19 and TRBJ1-5, with D perhaps TRBD1 (6 bases). Germline CDR1 reads LNHDA; CDR2 reads SQIVND (reference sequence). Trimming shortened V by 7 bases and J by 0 bases, and 13 bases separated the two germline ends. CDR3 length: 15 residues.

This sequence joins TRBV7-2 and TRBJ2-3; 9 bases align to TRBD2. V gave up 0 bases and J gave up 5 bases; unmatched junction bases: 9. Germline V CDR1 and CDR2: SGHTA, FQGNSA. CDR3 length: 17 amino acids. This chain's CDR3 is CASSLAARGGRGDTQYF. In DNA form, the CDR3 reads TGTGCCAGCAGCTTAGCGGCGCGGGGGGGCCGTGGAGATACGCAGTATTTT.

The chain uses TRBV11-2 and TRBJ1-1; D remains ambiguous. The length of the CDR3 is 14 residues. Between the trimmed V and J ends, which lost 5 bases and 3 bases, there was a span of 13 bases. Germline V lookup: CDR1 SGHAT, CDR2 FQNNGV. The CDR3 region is CASSAGLMDTEAFF. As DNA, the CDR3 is TGTGCCAGCAGCGCCGGCCTTATGGACACTGAAGCTTTCTTT.

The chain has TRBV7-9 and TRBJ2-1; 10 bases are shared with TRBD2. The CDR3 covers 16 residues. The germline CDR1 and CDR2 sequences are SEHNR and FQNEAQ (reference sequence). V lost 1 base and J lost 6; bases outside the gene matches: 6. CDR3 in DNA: TGTGCCAGCAGCTTAGGATCCCTAGCGGGAGTCAATGAGCAGTTCTTC. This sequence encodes CASSLGSLAGVNEQFF.

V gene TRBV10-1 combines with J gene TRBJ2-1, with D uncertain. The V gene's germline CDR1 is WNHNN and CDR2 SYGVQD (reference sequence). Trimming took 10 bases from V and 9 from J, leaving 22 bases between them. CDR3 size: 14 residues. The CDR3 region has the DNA TGCGCCACTCCTCCGGACCCCGGGTGTGGTGAGCAGTTCTTC. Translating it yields CATPPDPGCGEQFF.

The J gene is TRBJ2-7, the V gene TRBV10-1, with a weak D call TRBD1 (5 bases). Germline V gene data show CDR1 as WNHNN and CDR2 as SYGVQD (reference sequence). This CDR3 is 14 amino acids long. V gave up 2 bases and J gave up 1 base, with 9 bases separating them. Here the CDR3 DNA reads TGCGCCAGCAGTGAGATAGGGGCGTCCTACGAGCAGTACTTC. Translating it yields CASSEIGASYEQYF.

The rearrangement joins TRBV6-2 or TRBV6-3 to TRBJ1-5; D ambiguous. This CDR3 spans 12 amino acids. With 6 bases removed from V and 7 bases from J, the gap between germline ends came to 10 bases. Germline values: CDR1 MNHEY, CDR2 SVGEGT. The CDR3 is CASRPVKQPQHF. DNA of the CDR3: TGTGCCAGCAGACCTGTCAAACAGCCCCAGCATTTT.